The sequence of this T cell receptor beta chain was determined in a study of cytomegalovirus exposure and HLA in healthy donors (dated by TCRdb to about 2017). In terms of the full investigation: In an earlier analysis of roughly 500 of the donors, 276 Gb of sequence data and approximately 100 million unique TCR beta sequences from roughly 200 million T cells were reported. Donor age, sex, ethnicity and CMV serostatus were collected together with the repertoire data. The study aimed to test whether signatures of past pathogen exposure could be identified by cataloging public T cell receptors. Of the 398 genotyped donors, less than 90% were placed in the genetic ancestry cluster associated with self-reported Caucasian donors. High-throughput TCR immunosequencing, statistical association of individual TCRs with disease status, and machine learning were combined to predict cytomegalovirus infection status. The later analysis used no new phenotypic data to find candidate immune exposures, relying instead on TCR beta sequences and their occurrence across donors. Genome-wide SNP genotypes for about 60% of the roughly 670 donors were used in a later genetic analysis, which treated that subset as a discovery cohort. A separate validation cohort of approximately 130 different subjects was used in addition to the 666-subject first cohort. Using immunosequencing, the study profiled T cell repertoires from about 610 subjects and related those repertoires to cytomegalovirus serostatus. Every discovery cohort repertoire had been produced on one sequencing platform. Both class I and class II loci were covered by HLA typing, at four-digit resolution. The number of typed donors differed by locus: about 620-640 for A, B, C, DRB1 and DQB1; 522 for DQA1; 600 to 610 for DPA1; and 400 to 480 for DPB1. On average, roughly 250,000 unique TCR beta nucleotide sequences were sequenced per donor among 398 genotyped donors of the cohort, with 15% to 20% of those sequences being non-productive. About 300 gigabases of sequencing data and about 92 million unique TCR sequences made up an early release that covered approximately 700 HLA-typed donors. To decide whether each TCR beta V gene segment behaved as functional or pseudogenic, an earlier analysis of approximately 620 of the donors relied on high-throughput TCR beta sequencing. About five DR-DQ haplotypes were handled as single units for association and clustering, since linkage in the cohort was strong. In a later analysis, previously published TCR beta repertoires from about 640 donors were re-analyzed and high-resolution HLA genotyping was added so that TCR occurrence patterns could be studied.

In total, about 650 healthy bone marrow donors made up the cohort. At the time of sampling, every cohort member was nominally healthy, though immune exposures that went unrecorded were likely present. The donor was CMV seronegative and was included in the group of several hundred seronegative cohort members. A peripheral blood sample was provided by each donor, and peripheral blood mononuclear cells were used for TCR beta sequencing. Genomic DNA extraction from the blood cell samples was performed with the Qiagen DNeasy Blood Extraction Kit. The paper as a whole reports these results and caveats: In a later genetic analysis, a missense DCLRE1C variant was associated with V-gene and J-gene trimming of TCR beta chains, and the association was replicated in an independent cohort. It was suggested by the authors that the approach could potentially be generalized to other disease states and immunological phenotypes. An earlier analysis of approximately 540 of the donors showed that most TCR beta V segments appeared in productive rearrangements either about 90% or about 30% of the time, which broadly matched IMGT annotations. Because some donors lacked HLA typing at each locus, the association tests relied only on the typed subset. Most TCR sequences were observed very rarely across donors, whereas some public TCRs were present in many individuals. The 87-base-pair reads could not distinguish some IMGT-functional V segments, including TRBV6-2 and TRBV6-3, so those segments were excluded. Linkage disequilibrium might explain the correlated functional status among segregating V segments, but an unknown experimental factor could not be excluded. A cluster of highly shared sequence variants was judged likely to be a technical artifact of the sequencing pipeline. This cohort had only TCR beta chains sequenced, and the lack of alpha or paired-chain data limited which features could be detected. The classifier was reported to diagnose cytomegalovirus status with high specificity and sensitivity in both the original cohort and the validation cohort. A later analysis found that HLA-associated TCR beta chains were more clonally expanded and had lower generation probabilities than equally common non-associated chains. Because counts were too low, some 17 rarely observed V segments, including chromosome 9 orphons, were excluded from the earlier analysis of about 500 of the donors. In the study, some 160 TCR beta chains were listed as associated with cytomegalovirus. A later analysis reported that several top co-occurrence clusters appeared linked to parvovirus B19, influenza, CMV and Epstein-Barr virus. In a later analysis, the rate of TCR association differed among HLA loci, with DRB1 alleles having the most associated TCRs and HLA-C alleles having the fewest. Three of the identified cytomegalovirus-associated TCR beta chains were confirmed in vitro to be specific for cytomegalovirus antigens. According to a later analysis, most CMV-associated TCR beta chains appeared to be HLA-restricted, and the HLA associations seemed to be driven largely by CMV exposure. The only immune exposure information available for the cohort was CMV serostatus. Specific HLA alleles were associated with 18,000 or so TCR beta sequences at a false discovery rate of 0.05 in a later analysis. Assigning TCR associations to individual alleles was difficult when HLA alleles, especially DR and DQ, strongly co-occurred. A further reported finding was that TCR beta sequences accurately predicted the HLA-A and HLA-B alleles for most subjects in the first cohort. Roughly uniform sequencing depth across donors was assumed in presence/absence analyses, although this assumption may not hold. A later genetic analysis reported fewer N-insertions in productive TCRs among donors in an Asian-associated ancestry cluster than the approximately 700-donor mean.

In the case of this clone: It has no known antigen specificity. The input lacks base qualities; no much larger clone sits a single base away.

The protocol used for the library was the immunoSEQ multiplex PCR assay. For the multiplex PCR, a mixture combining 60 forward primers for TCR Vbeta segments and 13 reverse primers for TCR Jbeta segments was used. A multiplex PCR assay on genomic DNA amplified the CDR3 region of rearranged TCR beta genes. The Illumina HiSeq System was used to sequence the amplified TCR beta libraries as 87-base-pair reads. Turning to the authors' computational methods: A later analysis tallied around 87 million unique TCR beta chains across the 666 repertoires, and around 12 million of those chains were shared by two or more donors. A nearest-neighbor algorithm error-corrected the raw reads and collapsed the reads into unique sequences, merging closely related sequences to remove PCR and sequencing errors. CDR3 sequences were aligned to IMGT reference sequences to assign V, D and J gene segments. For a sequence to be retained, at least a six-nucleotide match to both a V gene segment and a J gene segment was required. Rearrangements were called productive when the CDR3 lacked stop codons and stayed in frame with V and J; all others were non-productive. CDR3 was defined according to IMGT convention as the region running from the second conserved V-encoded cysteine to the conserved J-encoded phenylalanine. The earlier analysis of 500 to 750 of the donors excluded any sequence lacking an unambiguous match to a single V gene segment. In an earlier analysis of approximately 500 of the donors, a V segment was called functional when productive rearrangements were above 56.7%, and segregating when the standard deviation between donors exceeded 5%. A statistical classification framework was built for diagnosing cytomegalovirus status from the catalog of TCR beta chain sequences. A later analysis assigned V and J genes by comparing TCR nucleotide sequences with IMGT/GENE-DB human TR gene sequences. In a later analysis, CDR3 sequences and most-parsimonious VDJ recombination scenarios were assigned using the TCRdist pipeline. In a later analysis, each TCR beta chain was defined by its CDR3 amino acid sequence together with its V-gene family, and reads without a unique V-gene family were excluded. To address suspected cross-contamination and a sequencing artifact, a later analysis removed under 600 highly shared, low-generation-probability nucleotide sequences. In a later analysis, a clonal expansion index for each public chain was calculated from normalized within-repertoire ranks of inferred template counts. In a later analysis, generation probabilities were computed using a VDJ recombination model fitted to out-of-frame rearrangements, and the results were checked against IGoR. In a later analysis, hypergeometric tests were used to score TCR-TCR, TCR-HLA and TCR-CMV co-occurrence, with a repertoire-size bias correction applied to TCR pairs. False discovery rates were estimated in a later analysis by permuting HLA or CMV assignments 20 times. In a later analysis, co-occurring TCRs were grouped using DBSCAN, and TCRdist sequence similarity was added for clustering within HLA-allele-positive subsets. Repertoires with fewer than 30,000 or more than 120,000 public chains were left out of co-occurrence clustering, as were about 5 repertoires with anomalous nucleotide sharing. TCRdb took this table from immuneACCESS and kept in-frame rearrangements with V and J called. Such tables lack part of the clones; where checked against another copy, unresolved V genes explain under half of the gap, and the rest is unexplained. Clone size and the V and J calls come from that table; the DNA yielded D and trimming. The sample yields fewer than 200,000 clones; approximately 86% were counted once. 1% to 1.4% of the sample lies in the top ten.

Taken from cysteine to phenylalanine, the CDR3 has 13 residues. The read is trimmed to its CDR3 DNA, 39 bases read in frame from base 1. Reading the germline V gene gives CDR1 SGHVS and CDR2 FQNEAQ. V is shortened by 2 bases, J by 6 bases, and the region joining them spans 9 bases. This receptor was obtained from a boy younger than 10 in good health and CMV-seronegative. The sample comprised PBMCs. This sequence uses TRBV7-8 and TRBJ2-3; the D gene cannot be named for sure. CDR3 region: CASSLTHRDTQYF. DNA sequence: TGTGCCAGCAGCTTAACTCATCGGGATACGCAGTATTTT.